These T cell receptor beta chains were read from a single sample in a study of T cell changes during pregnancy in multiple sclerosis. Repertoires were generated with immunoSEQ multiplex PCR, while TCRdb's copy carries only in-frame clones and drops some. The repertoire holds about 54,000 clones, with 75% to 95% as singletons. The material sequenced was peripheral blood, taken after pregnancy. Receptors were obtained from a female donor in good health, enrolled as a control in a pregnancy study. CDR3s include the opening cysteine and the closing phenylalanine or tryptophan. A D gene is named only where the DNA matches it firmly. Some rows have no size entry. The others give once, few or many, or a class for an expanded clone.

cdr3_aa: CASSLAGGGTTEAFF; cdr3_nt: TGTGCCAGCAGCTTAGCGGGGGGAGGGACGACTGAAGCTTTCTTT; v_call: TRBV7-2; j_call: TRBJ1-1; d_call: NA; clone_size: NA
cdr3_aa: CASSPYPGQAYEQYF; cdr3_nt: TGCGCCAGCAGCCCGTATCCCGGACAGGCCTACGAGCAGTACTTC; v_call: TRBV5-1; j_call: TRBJ2-7; d_call: TRBD1; clone_size: NA
cdr3_aa: CASSQDGGGRRTDTQYF; cdr3_nt: TGTGCCAGCAGCCAAGATGGGGGCGGCAGACGCACAGATACGCAGTATTTT; v_call: TRBV4-2; j_call: TRBJ2-3; d_call: NA; clone_size: few
cdr3_aa: CASRPGQNYGYTF; cdr3_nt: TGTGCCAGCAGACCGGGACAGAACTATGGCTACACCTTC; v_call: TRBV28; j_call: TRBJ1-2; d_call: TRBD1; clone_size: NA
cdr3_aa: CASSPIGQVKHEKLFF; cdr3_nt: TGTGCCAGCAGCCCCATCGGACAGGTGAAACATGAAAAACTGTTTTTT; v_call: TRBV7-8; j_call: TRBJ1-4; d_call: TRBD1; clone_size: NA
cdr3_aa: CASSLYRGEGTEAFF; cdr3_nt: TGCGCCAGCAGCCTCTACAGGGGCGAAGGCACTGAAGCTTTCTTT; v_call: TRBV5-1; j_call: TRBJ1-1; d_call: TRBD1; clone_size: NA
cdr3_aa: CASSLSLANEAFF; cdr3_nt: TGTGCCAGCAGTTTATCGTTGGCAAATGAAGCTTTCTTT; v_call: TRBV27; j_call: TRBJ1-1; d_call: NA; clone_size: medium-sized
cdr3_aa: CASSLGDRGPGYGYTF; cdr3_nt: TGTGCCAGCAGCTTAGGGGACAGGGGGCCGGGCTATGGCTACACCTTC; v_call: TRBV7-8; j_call: TRBJ1-2; d_call: TRBD1; clone_size: NA
cdr3_aa: CASSVATGTEAFF; cdr3_nt: TGTGCCAGCAGCGTAGCTACAGGGACTGAAGCTTTCTTT; v_call: TRBV9; j_call: TRBJ1-1; d_call: NA; clone_size: NA
cdr3_aa: CASSLLLSGANVLTF; cdr3_nt: TGTGCCAGCAGTTTACTTCTCTCTGGGGCCAACGTCCTGACTTTC; v_call: TRBV28; j_call: TRBJ2-6; d_call: NA; clone_size: NA
cdr3_aa: CASSRGPIHNEKLFF; cdr3_nt: TGTGCCAGCAGTCGGGGTCCGATCCATAATGAAAAACTGTTTTTT; v_call: TRBV27; j_call: TRBJ1-4; d_call: NA; clone_size: NA
cdr3_aa: CASSRQGGTSGNTIYF; cdr3_nt: TGTGCCAGCAGCCGACAGGGGGGAACCTCTGGAAACACCATATATTTT; v_call: TRBV7-6; j_call: TRBJ1-3; d_call: TRBD1; clone_size: NA
cdr3_aa: CASRWTGTRETQYF; cdr3_nt: TGTGCCAGTCGATGGACAGGCACTAGGGAGACCCAGTACTTC; v_call: TRBV6-1; j_call: TRBJ2-5; d_call: TRBD1; clone_size: once
cdr3_aa: CASRYMIGQNTGELFF; cdr3_nt: TGTGCCAGCAGATACATGATTGGACAAAACACCGGGGAGCTGTTTTTT; v_call: TRBV27; j_call: TRBJ2-2; d_call: NA; clone_size: once
cdr3_aa: CASSPEQTSYEQYF; cdr3_nt: TGTGCCAGCTCACCGGAACAGACGTCCTACGAGCAGTACTTC; v_call: TRBV18; j_call: TRBJ2-7; d_call: NA; clone_size: NA
cdr3_aa: CASSAGGGDTQYF; cdr3_nt: TGTGCCAGCAGCGCAGGGGGAGGCGATACGCAGTATTTT; v_call: TRBV7-7; j_call: TRBJ2-3; d_call: NA; clone_size: NA
cdr3_aa: CASSSKTGLANYGYTF; cdr3_nt: TGCGCCAGCAGCTCAAAGACAGGTTTAGCTAACTATGGCTACACCTTC; v_call: TRBV5-1; j_call: TRBJ1-2; d_call: NA; clone_size: NA
cdr3_aa: CASSPGVSGANYGYTF; cdr3_nt: TGTGCCAGTAGTCCCGGGGTTTCGGGCGCTAACTATGGCTACACCTTC; v_call: TRBV19; j_call: TRBJ1-2; d_call: NA; clone_size: NA
cdr3_aa: CASSLVTGGHEQYF; cdr3_nt: TGTGCCAGCAGCCTAGTGACAGGGGGACACGAGCAGTACTTC; v_call: TRBV7-6; j_call: TRBJ2-7; d_call: TRBD1; clone_size: NA
cdr3_aa: CASSPATGVNTEAFF; cdr3_nt: TGCGCCAGCAGCCCAGCGACAGGGGTAAACACTGAAGCTTTCTTT; v_call: TRBV5-1; j_call: TRBJ1-1; d_call: TRBD1; clone_size: NA
cdr3_aa: CASSEGQGEVETQYF; cdr3_nt: TGTGCCAGCAGTGAAGGACAGGGGGAAGTAGAGACCCAGTACTTC; v_call: TRBV6-1; j_call: TRBJ2-5; d_call: TRBD1; clone_size: NA
cdr3_aa: CASSIVPSGSHEQYF; cdr3_nt: TGTGCCAGTAGTATAGTACCCAGCGGGAGCCACGAGCAGTACTTC; v_call: TRBV19; j_call: TRBJ2-7; d_call: TRBD2; clone_size: NA
cdr3_aa: CASSSATANTGELFF; cdr3_nt: TGTGCCAGCAGCTCAGCGACCGCGAACACCGGGGAGCTGTTTTTT; v_call: TRBV5-4; j_call: TRBJ2-2; d_call: NA; clone_size: NA
cdr3_aa: CASTDTGTGPYEQYF; cdr3_nt: TGTGCCAGTACCGATACCGGGACAGGGCCCTACGAGCAGTACTTC; v_call: TRBV19; j_call: TRBJ2-7; d_call: TRBD1; clone_size: NA
cdr3_aa: CASSFGGRAATGELFF; cdr3_nt: TGTGCCAGCAGCTTCGGCGGGAGGGCCGCCACCGGGGAGCTGTTTTTT; v_call: TRBV5-4; j_call: TRBJ2-2; d_call: TRBD2; clone_size: NA
cdr3_aa: CASSLQGFNPNYGYTF; cdr3_nt: TGCGCCAGCAGCTTACAGGGTTTTAACCCTAACTATGGCTACACCTTC; v_call: TRBV5-1; j_call: TRBJ1-2; d_call: NA; clone_size: NA
cdr3_aa: CASSIQGNSNQPQHF; cdr3_nt: TGTGCCAGCTCAATTCAGGGGAACAGCAATCAGCCCCAGCATTTT; v_call: TRBV18; j_call: TRBJ1-5; d_call: NA; clone_size: NA